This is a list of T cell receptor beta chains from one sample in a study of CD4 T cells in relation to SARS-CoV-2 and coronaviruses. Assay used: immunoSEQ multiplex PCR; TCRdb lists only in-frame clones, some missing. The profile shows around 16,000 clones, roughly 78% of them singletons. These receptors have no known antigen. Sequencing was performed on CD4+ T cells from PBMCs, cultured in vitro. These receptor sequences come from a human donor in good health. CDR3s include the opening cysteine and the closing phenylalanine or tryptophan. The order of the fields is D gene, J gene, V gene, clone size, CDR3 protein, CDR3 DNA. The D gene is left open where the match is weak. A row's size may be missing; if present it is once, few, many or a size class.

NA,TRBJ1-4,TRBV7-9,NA,CASSLGAATNEKLFF,TGTGCCAGCAGCTTAGGGGCAGCAACTAATGAAAAACTGTTTTTT
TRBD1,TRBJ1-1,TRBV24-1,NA,CATSDPGTGTGDSF,TGTGCCACCAGTGACCCAGGTACCGGGACAGGGGATTCCTTT
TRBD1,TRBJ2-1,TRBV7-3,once,CASSLKWGQGAYNEQFF,TGTGCCAGCAGCTTAAAGTGGGGACAGGGGGCGTATAATGAGCAGTTCTTC
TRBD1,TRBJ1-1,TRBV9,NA,CASSRGTGNTEAFF,TGTGCCAGCAGCAGGGGGACAGGAAACACTGAAGCTTTCTTT
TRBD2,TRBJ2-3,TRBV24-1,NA,CATSDSGLAGGPDTDTQYF,TGTGCCACCAGTGATTCGGGACTAGCGGGAGGGCCCGACACAGATACGCAGTATTTT
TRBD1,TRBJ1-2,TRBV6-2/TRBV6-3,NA,CASSFRDSVGYTF,TGTGCCAGCAGCTTCCGGGACAGTGTTGGCTACACCTTC
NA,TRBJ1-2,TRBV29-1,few,CSVRRVLSYGYTF,TGCAGCGTTAGAAGGGTATTATCCTATGGCTACACCTTC
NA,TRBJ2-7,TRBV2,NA,CASTSLDEQYF,TGTGCCAGCACGTCCCTCGACGAGCAGTACTTC
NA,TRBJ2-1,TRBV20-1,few,CSASDRQRLYNEQFF,TGCAGTGCTAGTGACCGGCAGAGACTCTACAATGAGCAGTTCTTC
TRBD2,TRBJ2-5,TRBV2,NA,CASSESGRITETQYF,TGTGCCAGCAGTGAAAGCGGGAGGATCACGGAGACCCAGTACTTC
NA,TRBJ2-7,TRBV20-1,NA,CSVRGAYEQYF,TGCAGTGTCCGAGGAGCCTACGAGCAGTACTTC
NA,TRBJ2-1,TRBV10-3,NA,CAISDRGNEQFF,TGTGCCATCAGTGATCGGGGGAATGAGCAGTTCTTC
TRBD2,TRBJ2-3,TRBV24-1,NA,CATSEDRGLAGRRADTQYF,TGTGCCACCAGTGAAGACAGGGGACTAGCGGGCCGTAGGGCAGATACGCAGTATTTT
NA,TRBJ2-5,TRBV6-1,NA,CASSEASLVQETQYF,TGTGCCAGCAGTGAAGCGTCGCTGGTTCAAGAGACCCAGTACTTC
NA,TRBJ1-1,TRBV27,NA,CASSLSTDPNTEAFF,TGTGCCAGCAGTTTATCGACGGACCCGAACACTGAAGCTTTCTTT
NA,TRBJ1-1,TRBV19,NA,CASSIDSISPNTEAFF,TGTGCCAGTAGTATAGACAGCATAAGCCCCAACACTGAAGCTTTCTTT